The 32 T cell receptor beta chains below were found in one sample sequenced in a study of blood T cells in healthy people across ages. The second PCR ran roughly 7 to 12 cycles with a sample-barcoded 5' primer and J-beta primers. MiXCR, run by TCRdb on the 5' RACE reads, gives a single entry per CDR3 protein. The sample yields 1.4 million to 1.5 million distinct CDR3 sequences, around two fifths seen once. The sample consisted of blood. Receptors were obtained from a woman aged 18-35 years in good health.

The J gene is TRBJ1-1, the V gene TRBV11-3; no clear D gene. Germline V CDR1 and CDR2: SGHNT, YENEEA. Deletions cut 5 bases from V and 2 bases from J, with 12 bases between. The CDR3 spans 14 residues. CDR3 residues: CASSRSSANTEAFF. In nucleotides, the CDR3 is TGTGCCAGCAGCCGCAGTAGCGCAAACACTGAAGCTTTCTTT.

This rearrangement joins TRBV27 to TRBJ2-2, with TRBD1 matching over 11 bases. The CDR3 runs 16 residues. The junction had 8 bases not matched to a gene; V was cut back by 7 bases and J by 4 bases. Germline CDR1 is MNHEY and CDR2 is SMNVEV (reference sequence). The CDR3 DNA sequence: TGTGCCAGCAAGGACAGGGGGCTCACGGGCACCGGGGAGCTGTTTTTT. Translation: CASKDRGLTGTGELFF.

In this sample, this clonotype turned up a few times. The chain uses TRBV7-2 and TRBJ2-1; D unclear. Germline V gene lookup returns CDR1 SGHTA and CDR2 FQGNSA. V was pared by 2 bases and J by 5 bases, with 10 bases between. This CDR3 has 14 amino acids. CDR3 sequence: CASSLNSINNEQFF. CDR3 DNA sequence: TGTGCCAGCAGCTTAAATAGTATAAACAATGAGCAGTTCTTC.

CDR3 DNA sequence: TGTGCCAGCAGCTTAGGTCAGGCACGCTACACCTTC. Amino acids: CASSLGQARYTF. This rearrangement joins TRBV7-2 to TRBJ1-2; no firm D call. CDR3 length: 12 amino acids. Trimming took 1 base from V and 9 from J, leaving 9 bases between them. Germline V lookup: CDR1 SGHTA, CDR2 FQGNSA.

The chain recombines TRBV29-1 with TRBJ1-1; a possible D gene is TRBD1 (6 bases). The CDR3 contains 14 residues. V lost 1 base, J lost 1 base, and 10 bases lay in between. CDR1 is SQVTM, CDR2 ANQGSEA, per germline. The CDR3 DNA is TGCAGCGTTGAAGGCGTGGGGGCGAACACTGAAGCTTTCTTT. As protein: CSVEGVGANTEAFF.

The V gene is TRBV5-1, the J gene TRBJ2-7, with TRBD1 identical over 8 bases. The germline V gene encodes CDR1 SGHRS and CDR2 YFSETQ. Trimming took 2 bases from V and 7 from J; bases not matched to a gene: 8. This CDR3 is built from 14 residues. CDR3 protein: CASSFSQGVSEQYF. CDR3 in DNA: TGCGCCAGCAGCTTTTCACAGGGGGTGAGTGAGCAGTACTTC. Combining the CDR3 with reference TRBV5-1 and TRBJ2-7 gives the whole variable domain KAGVTQTPRYLIKTRGQQVTLSCSPISGHRSVSWYQQTPGQGLQFLFEYFSETQRNKGNFPGRFSGRQFSNSRSEMNVSTLELGDSALYLCASSFSQGVSEQYFGPGTRLTVT.

A few counts support this clonotype. The chain couples TRBV25-1 to TRBJ2-1, with D possibly being TRBD1 or TRBD2 (5 bases each). The V end was cut by 8 bases, the J end by 1 base, with 9 bases between. The CDR3 contains 13 residues. Germline CDR1 and CDR2: MGHDK and SYGVNS. This chain's CDR3 is CASQGGSYNEQFF. DNA of the CDR3: TGTGCCAGCCAGGGCGGGTCCTACAATGAGCAGTTCTTC.

As regards this clonotype: Since no conserved phenylalanine or tryptophan closes the CDR3, a read error is the likely cause. The chain is built from TRBV6-5 and TRBJ2-1, with D maybe TRBD1 (5 bases). The length of the CDR3 is 15 residues. The V and J ends lost 6 bases and 1 base respectively, with 13 bases between them. Germline CDR1 is MNHEY and CDR2 is SVGAGI. CDR3 sequence reads: CASRAQGMSYNEQFV. The CDR3 bases are TGTGCCAGCAGGGCCCAGGGAATGTCCTACAATGAGCAGTTCGTC.

The chain is built from TRBV9 and TRBJ1-2; D is ambiguous. Germline V lookup: CDR1 SGDLS, CDR2 YYNGEE. The V end lost 0 bases, the J end lost 9 bases, and 9 bases lay between the germline ends. CDR3 length equals 12 residues. This chain's CDR3 is CASSVGSTRYTF. Here the CDR3 DNA reads TGTGCCAGCAGCGTAGGTTCGACCCGCTACACCTTC.

In its sample, this clonotype was seen a few times. The rearrangement joins TRBV9 to TRBJ2-1; 8 bases match TRBD2. Unmatched junction bases numbered 1, after V lost 1 base and J lost 7 bases. This CDR3 has 13 amino acids. The germline CDR1 and CDR2 sequences are SGDLS and YYNGEE. CDR3: CASSVRGGNEQFF. CDR3 in DNA: TGTGCCAGCAGCGTACGCGGGGGGAATGAGCAGTTCTTC.

This clonotype has only a few counts. The chain combines TRBV20-1 with TRBJ1-2; tentative D call: TRBD1 (5 bases). The CDR3 runs to 12 residues. Germline-derived CDR1 and CDR2 are DFQATT and SNEGSKA (reference sequence). Trimming took 1 base from V and 7 from J, leaving 10 bases between them. The CDR3 DNA follows: TGCAGTGCTAGAGGTCCCCAGGGTGGCTACACCTTC. Protein sequence: CSARGPQGGYTF.

The gene calls are TRBV7-3 and TRBJ1-4, with TRBD1 matching 8 bases. V lost 8 bases, J lost 6 bases, and 8 bases stayed unmatched. CDR3 size: 14 residues. Germline CDR1 is SGHTA and CDR2 is FQGTGA. This CDR3 reads CASRPQGAYEKLFF. CDR3 bases: TGTGCCAGCCGTCCGCAGGGGGCGTATGAAAAACTGTTTTTT.

V and J are TRBV6-6 and TRBJ1-4, with unresolved D. The germline V gene encodes CDR1 MNHNY and CDR2 SVGAGI (reference sequence). Trimming took off 9 bases at V and 0 bases at J, with 8 bases between the two ends. The CDR3 runs to 13 residues. The CDR3 sequence is CASMRPTNEKLFF. In DNA, the CDR3 is TGTGCCAGTATGCGTCCAACTAATGAAAAACTGTTTTTT.

This clonotype was counted only a few times. The chain is built from TRBV20-1 and TRBJ2-5; no definite D call. The CDR3 consists of 16 residues. Trimming removed 1 base from V and 0 bases from J, with 15 bases in between. CDR1 is DFQATT and CDR2 is SNEGSKA in the germline V gene (reference sequence). Here the CDR3 reads CSARVSDSAYQETQYF. In DNA, the CDR3 is TGCAGTGCTAGAGTTTCCGACTCAGCTTACCAAGAGACCCAGTACTTC.

This clonotype was counted only a few times. The rearrangement uses TRBV6-1 and TRBJ1-2; maybe TRBD1 (5 bases). Deletions cut 6 bases from V and 4 bases from J, with 18 bases between. The CDR3 is made up of 15 amino acids. The germline gives CDR1 MNHNS, CDR2 SASEGT. The CDR3, as DNA: TGTGCCAGCAGCTCCTCGGAAGCAGGGTCCTATGGCTACACCTTC. This gives the protein CASSSSEAGSYGYTF.

The chain uses TRBV20-1 and TRBJ2-4, with D possibly being TRBD1 (5 bases). The ends were cut back, 4 bases at V and 6 bases at J, with 13 bases in the middle. The CDR3 runs to 13 residues. Per germline, CDR1 DFQATT and CDR2 SNEGSKA (reference sequence). DNA of the CDR3: TGCAGTGCTACCCACAGGCAGGGAAACATTCAGTACTTC. Translation: CSATHRQGNIQYF.

Worth noting for this clonotype: One junction end does not reproduce the germline sequence, and a read error may be involved. The genes are TRBV24-1 and TRBJ2-5; maybe TRBD1 (6 bases). The CDR3 has 17 amino acids. Germline CDR1 KGHDR, CDR2 SFDVKD. The CDR3, as DNA: TGTCCCACCAGTGATACGCCGGGTCAGGGGTATAGAGAGACCCAGTACTTC. This codes for CPTSDTPGQGYRETQYF.

The genes are TRBV6-6 and TRBJ2-7; D is undetermined. Germline values: CDR1 MNHNY, CDR2 SVGAGI (reference sequence). V was trimmed by 5 bases and J by 7 bases, leaving 18 bases between them. The CDR3 has 14 amino acids. CDR3 loop: CASSKLSSYNEQYF. Here the CDR3 DNA reads TGTGCCAGCAGTAAACTTAGCTCCTACAATGAGCAGTACTTC.

This clonotype has only a few counts. This chain links TRBV5-5 with TRBJ2-3, with D unresolved. V lost 5 bases to trimming and J lost 4 bases, with 11 bases between them. This CDR3 contains 13 residues. The germline V gene encodes CDR1 SGHKS and CDR2 YYEKEE (reference sequence). CDR3 in DNA: TGTGCCAGCAGGCCAGGATCGGCAGATACGCAGTATTTT. This sequence encodes CASRPGSADTQYF.

The table lists this clonotype with a few counts. CDR3 region: CASSRGTDYSYEQYF. In DNA, the CDR3 is TGTGCCAGCAGCCGGGGGACAGACTACTCCTACGAGCAGTACTTC. V is TRBV3-1 and J is TRBJ2-7, with 7 bases lining up with TRBD1. The CDR3 extends over 15 amino acids. Per the germline V gene, CDR1 is LGHDT and CDR2 is YNNKEL (reference sequence). The junction had 6 bases not matched to a gene; V was cut back by 4 bases and J by 0 bases.

This chain uses TRBV6-2 or TRBV6-3 with TRBJ2-7; D perhaps matches TRBD2 (6 bases). The length of the CDR3 is 14 residues. Germline assignment: CDR1 MNHEY and CDR2 SVGEGT. The V and J ends lost 6 bases and 3 bases respectively, with 15 bases between them. In nucleotides, the CDR3 is TGTGCCAGCAGACTCCGGGGTAGCGGCTACGAGCAGTACTTC. Translating it yields CASRLRGSGYEQYF.

V gene TRBV27 combines with J gene TRBJ2-5; D is tentatively TRBD1 or TRBD2 (7 bases each). The CDR3 extends over 14 amino acids. Germline V lookup: CDR1 MNHEY, CDR2 SMNVEV (reference sequence). V lost 5 bases and J 9 bases, leaving 19 bases between the germline ends. The CDR3 loop reads CASSTEGTTGAQYF. Here the CDR3 DNA reads TGTGCCAGCAGTACCGAAGGGACTACAGGGGCCCAGTACTTC.

The CDR3 DNA reads as TGTGCCAGCAGCCGCCGTCTAGCGGATATCTCCTACGAGCAGTACTTC. Translating gives CASSRRLADISYEQYF. The V and J genes are TRBV7-2 and TRBJ2-7; 7 bases are a match to TRBD2. In germline, CDR1 is SGHTA, CDR2 FQGNSA. This CDR3 comprises 16 residues. Trimming took 5 bases from V and 0 from J; bases not matched to a gene: 10.

Notes on this clonotype: The junction does not match germline at one end; this may be a read error. This chain links TRBV7-7 with TRBJ2-1, with D perhaps assigned TRBD1 or TRBD2 (6 bases each). Germline values: CDR1 SSHAT, CDR2 FNYEAQ (reference sequence). This CDR3 region has 14 residues. The CDR3 sequence: CASSLGGNGNEQFF. CDR3 coding DNA: TGTGCTAGCAGCTTAGGGGGGAACGGGAATGAGCAGTTCTTC.

The chain's CDR3 is CASSSTSGRPYEQYF. The CDR3, as DNA: TGTGCCAGCAGCTCGACTAGCGGGAGACCCTACGAGCAGTACTTC. The rearrangement uses TRBV11-3 and TRBJ2-4, with 12 nucleotides matching TRBD2. The J call may be mistaken, given a closer DNA end match to TRBJ2-7. In germline, CDR1 is SGHNT, CDR2 YENEEA. The CDR3 covers 15 residues.

In this sample, this clonotype turned up a few times. The chain is built from TRBV9 and TRBJ1-2; the D gene is possibly TRBD1 (6 bases). Deletions cut 0 bases from V and 2 bases from J, with 8 bases between. This CDR3 comprises 14 residues. Germline V gene lookup returns CDR1 SGDLS and CDR2 YYNGEE. The CDR3 reads CASSVAQGNYGYTF. Written as DNA, the CDR3 is TGTGCCAGCAGCGTAGCGCAGGGGAACTATGGCTACACCTTC. Looking up the rest from reference TRBV9 and TRBJ1-2 gives the full variable domain: DSGVTQTPKHLITATGQRVTLRCSPRSGDLSVYWYQQSLDQGLQFLIQYYNGEERAKGNILERFSAQQFPDLHSELNLSSLELGDSALYFCASSVAQGNYGYTFGSGTRLTVV.

This chain's CDR3 is CASGLGLAGAGTDTQYF. The CDR3, as DNA: TGTGCTAGTGGTTTGGGACTAGCGGGAGCTGGCACAGATACGCAGTATTTT. The chain recombines TRBV12-5 with TRBJ2-3, with TRBD2 matching over 12 bases. The CDR3 runs 17 residues. CDR1 is LGHNT and CDR2 is FRNRAP in the germline V gene. V lost 1 base, J lost 1 base, and 3 bases stayed unmatched.

V and J are TRBV20-1 and TRBJ1-1; D ambiguous. With 0 bases removed from V and 7 bases from J, the gap between germline ends came to 9 bases. CDR1 is DFQATT, CDR2 SNEGSKA, per germline (reference sequence). The length of the CDR3 is 12 residues. The CDR3 sequence is CSARDRAGEAFF. The CDR3 nucleotides read TGCAGTGCTAGAGATAGGGCGGGTGAAGCTTTCTTT.

This clonotype has more than one count but fewer than ten. This rearrangement joins TRBV4-2 to TRBJ2-1, with TRBD2 identical over 11 bases. Germline CDR1 reads LGHNA; CDR2 reads YNFKEQ. The CDR3 covers 16 residues. The junction had 4 bases not matched to a gene; V was cut back by 0 bases and J by 6 bases. CDR3 sequence: CASSQDGLAGINEQFF. In DNA, the CDR3 is TGTGCCAGCAGCCAAGACGGACTAGCGGGTATCAATGAGCAGTTCTTC.

This clonotype was recorded a few times. CDR3 loop: CASSPPRGGTTDTQYF. DNA of the CDR3: TGTGCCAGCAGCCCACCCCGGGGGGGCACTACAGATACGCAGTATTTT. The rearrangement links TRBV7-2 to TRBJ2-3, with 8 bases aligning to TRBD2. The V segment lost 5 bases and the J segment 3 bases; nucleotides outside the gene matches: 10. Germline V lookup: CDR1 SGHTA, CDR2 FQGNSA. This CDR3 is built from 16 residues.

The chain carries TRBV4-2 and TRBJ1-2, with 10 nucleotides matching TRBD1. The V gene's germline CDR1 is LGHNA and CDR2 YNFKEQ. V lost 4 bases to trimming and J lost 3 bases; unmatched junction nucleotides: 5. This CDR3 comprises 15 residues. The CDR3 nucleotides read TGTGCCAGCAGCCCTCGGACAGGGGGGGACTATGGCTACACCTTC. This gives the protein CASSPRTGGDYGYTF.

V is TRBV9 and J is TRBJ2-1; the D gene is possibly TRBD2 (7 bases). The CDR3 runs 15 residues. Trimming cost V 0 bases and J 10 bases, with 17 bases left between them. In germline, CDR1 is SGDLS, CDR2 YYNGEE. The CDR3: CASSVAPGGGNEQFF. CDR3 in DNA: TGTGCCAGCAGCGTAGCTCCGGGGGGCGGCAACGAGCAGTTCTTC.